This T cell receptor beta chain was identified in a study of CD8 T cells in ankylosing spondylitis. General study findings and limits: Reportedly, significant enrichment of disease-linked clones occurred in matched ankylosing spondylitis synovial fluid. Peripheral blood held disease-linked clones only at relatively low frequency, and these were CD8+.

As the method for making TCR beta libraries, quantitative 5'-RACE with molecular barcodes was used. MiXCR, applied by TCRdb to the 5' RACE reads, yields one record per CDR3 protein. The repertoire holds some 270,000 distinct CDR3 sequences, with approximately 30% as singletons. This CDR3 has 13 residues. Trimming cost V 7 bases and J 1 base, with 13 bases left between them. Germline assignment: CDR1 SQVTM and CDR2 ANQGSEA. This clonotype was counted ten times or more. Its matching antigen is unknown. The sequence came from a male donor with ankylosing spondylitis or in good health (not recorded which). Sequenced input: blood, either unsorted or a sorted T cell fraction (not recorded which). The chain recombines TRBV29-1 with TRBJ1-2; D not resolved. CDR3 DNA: TGCAGCGCGGCGGCAGAGAATAACTATGGCTACACCTTC. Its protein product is CSAAAENNYGYTF.